These 21 T cell receptor beta chains were sequenced from one sample in a study of cytomegalovirus exposure and HLA in healthy donors. Primers for the PCR totalled 60 Vbeta and 13 Jbeta. Sequencing was performed with immunoSEQ multiplex PCR; in TCRdb, only in-frame clones are kept and a portion is missing. The data contain fewer than 250,000 clones, nearly 80% of them singletons. The sample consisted of PBMCs. Every receptor here comes from a man aged 18 to 35 in good health and CMV-seronegative.

This chain joins TRBV12-5 and TRBJ2-1, with 7 bases fitting TRBD1. The germline CDR1 and CDR2 sequences are LGHNT and FRNRAP. This CDR3 spans 12 amino acids. V was pared by 6 bases and J by 8 bases, with 4 bases of the junction left unmatched. CDR3 in DNA: TGTGCTAGTGGACCTGACAGGGATGAGCAGTTCTTC. Translated, it gives CASGPDRDEQFF.

The V and J genes are TRBV6-1 and TRBJ2-5; possibly TRBD2 for D (7 bases). The CDR3 runs 14 residues. The germline gives CDR1 MNHNS, CDR2 SASEGT. V gave up 5 bases and J gave up 5 bases, with 15 bases separating them. CDR3 amino acids: CASSREGGGETQYF. The CDR3 DNA sequence: TGTGCCAGCAGTAGGGAGGGGGGCGGTGAGACCCAGTACTTC.

This clone occurred once. The chain uses TRBV7-6 and TRBJ2-7; a possible D gene is TRBD2 (6 bases). Trimming removed 2 bases from V and 5 bases from J, with 13 bases in between. This CDR3 is 14 amino acids long. Per the germline V gene, CDR1 is SGHVS and CDR2 is FNYEAQ. CDR3 DNA sequence: TGTGCCAGCAGCTTAACGGGGGATTTGGACGAGCAGTACTTC. This gives the protein CASSLTGDLDEQYF.

The V and J genes are TRBV18 and TRBJ2-5, with a tentative D call TRBD2 (6 bases). V was shortened by 0 bases and J by 4 bases, with 9 bases between the two germline ends. In germline, CDR1 is KGHSH, CDR2 LQKENI. The CDR3 covers 14 residues. CDR3 region: CASSPPPEGETQYF. The CDR3 nucleotides read TGTGCCAGCTCACCACCCCCGGAGGGAGAGACCCAGTACTTC.

The table lists this clone with a few counts. This chain joins TRBV18 and TRBJ1-1; TRBD1 might be the D (6 bases). Germline V gives CDR1 KGHSH, CDR2 LQKENI. The CDR3 runs to 15 residues. The ends were cut back, 0 bases at V and 4 bases at J, with 12 bases in the middle. The CDR3 reads CASSPPSGAVTEAFF. The CDR3 DNA sequence: TGTGCCAGCTCACCACCTTCAGGGGCGGTCACTGAAGCTTTCTTT.

The CDR3 here is CASSIAGALPFF. The DNA of the CDR3 is TGTGCCAGTAGTATAGCAGGTGCGTTACCTTTCTTT. This chain joins TRBV19 and TRBJ1-1; no clear D. With 1 base removed from V and 12 bases from J, the gap between germline ends came to 12 bases. Germline CDR1 LNHDA, CDR2 SQIVND (reference sequence). The CDR3 extends over 12 amino acids.

This chain joins TRBV19 and TRBJ2-7, with 9 bases lining up with TRBD2. The germline CDR1 and CDR2 sequences are LNHDA and SQIVND (reference sequence). This CDR3 comprises 15 residues. Unmatched junction bases numbered 4, after V lost 1 base and J lost 3 bases. CDR3 sequence reads: CASSIGLAGYYEQYF. CDR3 DNA: TGTGCCAGTAGTATAGGGCTAGCGGGGTACTACGAGCAGTACTTC.

The genes are TRBV7-2 and TRBJ1-6; D unclear. The germline CDR1 and CDR2 sequences are SGHTA and FQGNSA. Trimming stripped 2 bases from V and 7 bases from J, with 9 bases between. The CDR3 length is 14 residues. CDR3 DNA: TGTGCCAGCAGCTTAAGGTTGACAAATTCACCCCTCCACTTT. This encodes CASSLRLTNSPLHF.

V gene TRBV4-2 combines with J gene TRBJ2-5, with 7 bases identical to TRBD1. The length of the CDR3 is 15 residues. Trimming removed 0 bases from V and 8 bases from J; junction bases left unmatched: 9. Germline V CDR1 and CDR2: LGHNA, YNFKEQ. The CDR3 region is CASSQEGWTGPTQYF. CDR3 bases: TGTGCCAGCAGCCAAGAGGGATGGACAGGCCCTACCCAGTACTTC.

The chain links TRBV7-6 to TRBJ2-3; a weak D match, TRBD2 (6 bases). CDR3 length: 14 residues. CDR1 is SGHVS, CDR2 FNYEAQ, per germline. V shed 4 bases and J shed 3 bases, with 11 bases lying between them. The CDR3 protein is CASSSGGGTDTQYF. The DNA of the CDR3 is TGTGCCAGCAGCTCCGGGGGTGGAACAGATACGCAGTATTTT.

This sequence joins TRBV7-2 and TRBJ2-1; the D is unclear. The CDR3 runs 14 residues. Germline loops: CDR1 SGHTA, CDR2 FQGNSA. Trimming left V 4 bases short and J 1 base short, with 8 bases between. The CDR3 DNA sequence: TGTGCCAGCAGCTACGGGTATTCCTACAATGAGCAGTTCTTC. It encodes CASSYGYSYNEQFF.

The chain carries TRBV6-1 and TRBJ2-3; 10 bases map to TRBD2. V dropped 2 bases and J dropped 3; count of bases not matched to a gene: 2. Germline V lookup: CDR1 MNHNS, CDR2 SASEGT. The CDR3 totals 15 residues. The CDR3 spells CASSELAGDTDTQYF. CDR3 sequence (DNA): TGTGCCAGCAGTGAACTAGCGGGAGATACAGATACGCAGTATTTT.

This clone was picked up a small number of times. Germline and junction disagree at one end, which may indicate a read error. The chain carries TRBV7-7 and TRBJ2-4; possibly TRBD2 for D (6 bases). The CDR3 covers 16 residues. Per the germline V gene, CDR1 is SSHAT and CDR2 is FNYEAQ (reference sequence). The CDR3 DNA sequence: TGTGCTAGCAGCGCACGACAAATAAGCGGGTTGGACATTCAGTACTTC. This encodes CASSARQISGLDIQYF.

This clone came up a few times. This rearrangement joins TRBV2 to TRBJ1-5; TRBD1 agrees at 8 bases. The CDR3 runs to 14 residues. Germline V gene sequence: CDR1 SNHLY, CDR2 FYNNEI. V trimming: 6 bases; J trimming: 5 bases; junction bases outside the gene matches: 6. CDR3 sequence reads: CASRRTGRHQPQHF. The CDR3 DNA is TGTGCCAGCAGGCGGACAGGGCGACATCAGCCCCAGCATTTT.

This clone has just one count. The chain couples TRBV30 to TRBJ1-2; 8 nucleotides align to TRBD1. The CDR3 runs to 15 residues. The germline CDR1 and CDR2 sequences are GTSNPN and SVGIG (reference sequence). The V segment lost 0 bases and the J segment 1 base; nucleotides outside the gene matches: 4. The CDR3: CAWSVAGGGNYGYTF. The CDR3, as DNA: TGTGCCTGGAGTGTTGCAGGGGGCGGTAACTATGGCTACACCTTC.

This chain uses TRBV6-5 with TRBJ1-2; D call uncertain. Trimming cost V 10 bases and J 2 bases, with 17 bases left between them. The CDR3 runs 14 residues. Germline assignment: CDR1 MNHEY and CDR2 SVGAGI. This CDR3 is CATRLDTENYGYTF. Written as DNA, the CDR3 is TGTGCCACCCGCCTCGATACAGAGAACTATGGCTACACCTTC.

V usage is TRBV28 and J usage is TRBJ1-1, with 9 bases lining up with TRBD1. Trimming cost V 4 bases and J 4 bases; bases outside gene matches: 10. The CDR3 runs 16 residues. The germline V gene has CDR1 MDHEN and CDR2 SYDVKM. The CDR3 nucleotides are TGTGCCAGCAGTTACCTTTTCGACAGGGGGGCCACTGAAGCTTTCTTT. It translates to CASSYLFDRGATEAFF.

This sequence joins TRBV7-2 and TRBJ2-5; no clear D. Trimming stripped 5 bases from V and 5 bases from J, with 9 bases between. This CDR3 has 12 amino acids. Per the germline V gene, CDR1 is SGHTA and CDR2 is FQGNSA. The CDR3 nucleotides read TGTGCCAGCAGCCCCGGTGTGGAGACCCAGTACTTC. Translation gives CASSPGVETQYF.

There are a few counts of this clone. The V gene is TRBV7-8, the J gene TRBJ2-1; TRBD1 is a possible D gene (5 bases). Trimming took 6 bases from V and 4 from J, leaving 13 bases between them. CDR1 and CDR2 (germline): SGHVS, FQNEAQ. The CDR3 consists of 14 residues. This CDR3 is CASRDRASYNEQFF. The CDR3 nucleotides read TGTGCCAGCAGAGACAGAGCATCGTACAATGAGCAGTTCTTC.

The table lists this clone with a count of one. The chain's CDR3 is CSARGEDTQYF. The CDR3 nucleotides are TGCAGTGCCAGGGGCGAGGATACGCAGTATTTT. V is TRBV20-1 and J is TRBJ2-3; perhaps TRBD1 as D (6 bases). Trimming pared 6 bases from V and 6 bases from J, leaving 10 bases between. This CDR3 has 11 residues. CDR1 and CDR2 from the germline V gene are DFQATT and SNEGSKA (reference sequence).

The gene calls are TRBV4-3 and TRBJ1-2, with unresolved D. V lost 0 bases, J lost 7 bases, and 15 bases lay in between. This CDR3 is 15 amino acids long. Germline V gives CDR1 LGHNA, CDR2 YSLEER. In nucleotides, the CDR3 is TGCGCCAGCAGCCAAGATATTTGGTCGGACTCTGGCTACACCTTC. Its protein product is CASSQDIWSDSGYTF.